This paragraph covers one TCR beta chain sequence. The read terminates 3 residues ahead of where the CDR3 ends, so the germline J gene completes it. Repertoires were generated with immunoSEQ multiplex PCR, while TCRdb's copy carries only in-frame clones and drops some. The table for this sample gives fewer than 25,000 clones. The CDR3 runs to 20 residues. CDR1 is LNHDA and CDR2 is SQIVND in the germline V gene (reference sequence). V was trimmed by 3 bases and J by 3 bases, leaving 27 bases between them. All participants had a single incident cervical HPV16 infection, and prevalent HPV16 infections were excluded. The data were taken from a study of T cells in women clearing cervical HPV infection.

The source is a woman between 18 and 69 years old with a cervical HPV16 infection that either progressed to CIN3+ or cleared (not recorded which). Sequenced sample: blood buffy coat. The chain joins TRBV19 to TRBJ2-4; TRBD1 might be the D (6 bases). The part of the CDR3 DNA that was read is TGTGCCAGTAGTATTACTACTTTTGGCTCAGGGGAGTGGGTCAAAAACATT. Amino acids: CASSITTFGSGEWVKNI. The CDR3 reads in full as CASSITTFGSGEWVKNIQYF.